This is a list of T cell receptor beta chains from one sample in a study of control samples from healthy donors and cancer patients. Here immunoSEQ multiplex PCR was the method, and the copy in TCRdb shows in-frame clones only, minus some. The profile covers about 120,000 clones, with more than 75% appearing a single time and around 1.8% taken by the ten largest. The sequenced sample consisted of blood. These receptors were collected from a man aged 18 to 30 in good health. Each CDR3 is given with its conserved first and last residue. D genes are given only for firm matches. Only part of the rows carry a size: once, few, many, or a class if the clone is expanded.

CDR3 DNA: TGTGCCAGCAGTCAACAGGGGTCCTCCTACGAGCAGTACTTC; CDR3 protein: CASSQQGSSYEQYF; clone size: -; J gene: TRBJ2-7; V gene: TRBV6-5; D gene: TRBD1
CDR3 DNA: TGTGCCAGCAGCCAAGACACAGGGGTGAAAACCCTCCACTTT; CDR3 protein: CASSQDTGVKTLHF; clone size: few; J gene: TRBJ1-6; V gene: TRBV14; D gene: TRBD1
CDR3 DNA: TGCGCCAGCAGCTTGGGTGGGACTAGCGGGAGAGATACGCAGTATTTT; CDR3 protein: CASSLGGTSGRDTQYF; clone size: -; J gene: TRBJ2-3; V gene: TRBV5-1; D gene: TRBD2
CDR3 DNA: TGCGCCAGCAGCCACGGACAGGGGGTAAATTCACCCCTCCACTTT; CDR3 protein: CASSHGQGVNSPLHF; clone size: once; J gene: TRBJ1-6; V gene: TRBV4-1; D gene: TRBD1
CDR3 DNA: TGTGCCAGCAGTGTTGGGACTAGATGGGCAGATACGCAGTATTTT; CDR3 protein: CASSVGTRWADTQYF; clone size: -; J gene: TRBJ2-3; V gene: TRBV2; D gene: TRBD2
CDR3 DNA: TGTGCCAGCAGTGACTCGTCTAGCGACTACAATGAGCAGTTCTTC; CDR3 protein: CASSDSSSDYNEQFF; clone size: few; J gene: TRBJ2-1; V gene: TRBV6-4; D gene: -
CDR3 DNA: TGTGCCAGCAGCTCCGCGGGAGGGCCAGGAAGAGCGCAGTATTTT; CDR3 protein: CASSSAGGPGRAQYF; clone size: -; J gene: TRBJ2-3; V gene: TRBV7-3; D gene: TRBD2
CDR3 DNA: TGTGCCAGCTCACCATACCGGGACAGCGATAAAGAGGGCTACACCTTC; CDR3 protein: CASSPYRDSDKEGYTF; clone size: -; J gene: TRBJ1-2; V gene: TRBV18; D gene: TRBD1
CDR3 DNA: TGTGCCAGCAGCCTATGGGTAGGGCGCGGGAACACTGAAGCTTTCTTT; CDR3 protein: CASSLWVGRGNTEAFF; clone size: -; J gene: TRBJ1-1; V gene: TRBV11-2; D gene: -
CDR3 DNA: TGTGCCAGCAGCTTATTCCCGTTTGGCTTGAATTTT; CDR3 protein: CASSLFPFGLNF; clone size: -; J gene: TRBJ2-3; V gene: TRBV7-9; D gene: -
CDR3 DNA: TGTGCCAGCAAACTAGCGGGAGTTGAGGGGGAGCAGTACTTC; CDR3 protein: CASKLAGVEGEQYF; clone size: once; J gene: TRBJ2-7; V gene: TRBV27; D gene: TRBD2
CDR3 DNA: TGTGCCAGCAGTTACTCTGACACCTACGAGCAGTACTTC; CDR3 protein: CASSYSDTYEQYF; clone size: -; J gene: TRBJ2-7; V gene: TRBV6-5; D gene: -
CDR3 DNA: TGTGCCAGCAGCTTAGCGGCGGGTAGGAGATATAGCAATCAGCCCCAGCATTTT; CDR3 protein: CASSLAAGRRYSNQPQHF; clone size: -; J gene: TRBJ1-5; V gene: TRBV7-9; D gene: -
CDR3 DNA: TGTGCCACCAGCAGAGGACAGGGGAACACAGATACGCAGTATTTT; CDR3 protein: CATSRGQGNTDTQYF; clone size: many; J gene: TRBJ2-3; V gene: TRBV15; D gene: TRBD1
CDR3 DNA: TGTGCCAGCTTAACCTCAAGGGCAGGGAGGGAGACCCAGTACTTC; CDR3 protein: CASLTSRAGRETQYF; clone size: -; J gene: TRBJ2-5; V gene: TRBV28; D gene: -
CDR3 DNA: TGTGCCAGCAGAACAGGGGGGTCGGCGAACACTGAAGCTTTCTTT; CDR3 protein: CASRTGGSANTEAFF; clone size: -; J gene: TRBJ1-1; V gene: TRBV28; D gene: TRBD1
CDR3 DNA: TGTGCCAGCAGTTTATACGGGGACTTAGCCTCGGGGTCACCCCTCCACTTT; CDR3 protein: CASSLYGDLASGSPLHF; clone size: -; J gene: TRBJ1-6; V gene: TRBV27; D gene: -
CDR3 DNA: TGTGCCACCAGCAGAGGTGCAGGGGGCACCTACAATGAGCAGTTCTTC; CDR3 protein: CATSRGAGGTYNEQFF; clone size: once; J gene: TRBJ2-1; V gene: TRBV15; D gene: TRBD1
CDR3 DNA: TGTGCCAGCAGCTTTCAGGGGGGGACTGAAGCTTTCTTT; CDR3 protein: CASSFQGGTEAFF; clone size: -; J gene: TRBJ1-1; V gene: TRBV11-3; D gene: TRBD1
CDR3 DNA: TGTGCCAGCAGCTTGCCGGGACTAGCGGGCTCCCGGGACGAGCAGTACTTC; CDR3 protein: CASSLPGLAGSRDEQYF; clone size: -; J gene: TRBJ2-7; V gene: TRBV5-4; D gene: TRBD2
CDR3 DNA: TGTGCCACCGCGGTATACGAGACCGGCGAGCAGTACTTC; CDR3 protein: CATAVYETGEQYF; clone size: -; J gene: TRBJ2-7; V gene: TRBV9; D gene: -
CDR3 DNA: TGCGCCAGCAGTGCCGGGGGCACAGATACGCAGTATTTT; CDR3 protein: CASSAGGTDTQYF; clone size: -; J gene: TRBJ2-3; V gene: TRBV10-1; D gene: -
CDR3 DNA: TGCGCCAGCAGCTTGACGTTACAGAAGAACACTGAAGCTTTCTTT; CDR3 protein: CASSLTLQKNTEAFF; clone size: once; J gene: TRBJ1-1; V gene: TRBV5-1; D gene: -
CDR3 DNA: TGTGCCAGCAGCGTACCAATTGCAGGGGGCGCAAACACTGAAGCTTTCTTT; CDR3 protein: CASSVPIAGGANTEAFF; clone size: -; J gene: TRBJ1-1; V gene: TRBV9; D gene: TRBD1
CDR3 DNA: TGTGCCAGCAGCACAGGACAGGGGGCCGTAGAGACCCAGTACTTC; CDR3 protein: CASSTGQGAVETQYF; clone size: once; J gene: TRBJ2-5; V gene: TRBV7-3; D gene: TRBD1
CDR3 DNA: TGTGCCAGTAGTTTTGGCACTGAAGCTTTCTTT; CDR3 protein: CASSFGTEAFF; clone size: -; J gene: TRBJ1-1; V gene: TRBV19; D gene: -
CDR3 DNA: TGTGCCAGCAGCCAGAGGGGGACACTCGGGGAGCTGTTTTTT; CDR3 protein: CASSQRGTLGELFF; clone size: -; J gene: TRBJ2-2; V gene: TRBV3-1/TRBV3-2; D gene: -